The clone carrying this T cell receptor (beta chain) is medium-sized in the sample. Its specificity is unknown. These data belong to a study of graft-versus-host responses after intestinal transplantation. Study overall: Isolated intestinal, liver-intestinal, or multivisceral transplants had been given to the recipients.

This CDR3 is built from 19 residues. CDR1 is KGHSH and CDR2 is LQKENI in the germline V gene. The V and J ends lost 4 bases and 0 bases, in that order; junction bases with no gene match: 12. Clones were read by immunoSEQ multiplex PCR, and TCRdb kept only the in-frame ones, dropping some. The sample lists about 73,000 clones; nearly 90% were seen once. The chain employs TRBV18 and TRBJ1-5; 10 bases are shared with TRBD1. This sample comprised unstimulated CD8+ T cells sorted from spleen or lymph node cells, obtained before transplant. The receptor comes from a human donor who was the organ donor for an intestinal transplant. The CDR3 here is CASSQNWDRGYYSNQPQHF. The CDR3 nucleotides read TGTGCCAGCTCACAAAATTGGGACAGGGGTTATTATAGCAATCAGCCCCAGCATTTT.